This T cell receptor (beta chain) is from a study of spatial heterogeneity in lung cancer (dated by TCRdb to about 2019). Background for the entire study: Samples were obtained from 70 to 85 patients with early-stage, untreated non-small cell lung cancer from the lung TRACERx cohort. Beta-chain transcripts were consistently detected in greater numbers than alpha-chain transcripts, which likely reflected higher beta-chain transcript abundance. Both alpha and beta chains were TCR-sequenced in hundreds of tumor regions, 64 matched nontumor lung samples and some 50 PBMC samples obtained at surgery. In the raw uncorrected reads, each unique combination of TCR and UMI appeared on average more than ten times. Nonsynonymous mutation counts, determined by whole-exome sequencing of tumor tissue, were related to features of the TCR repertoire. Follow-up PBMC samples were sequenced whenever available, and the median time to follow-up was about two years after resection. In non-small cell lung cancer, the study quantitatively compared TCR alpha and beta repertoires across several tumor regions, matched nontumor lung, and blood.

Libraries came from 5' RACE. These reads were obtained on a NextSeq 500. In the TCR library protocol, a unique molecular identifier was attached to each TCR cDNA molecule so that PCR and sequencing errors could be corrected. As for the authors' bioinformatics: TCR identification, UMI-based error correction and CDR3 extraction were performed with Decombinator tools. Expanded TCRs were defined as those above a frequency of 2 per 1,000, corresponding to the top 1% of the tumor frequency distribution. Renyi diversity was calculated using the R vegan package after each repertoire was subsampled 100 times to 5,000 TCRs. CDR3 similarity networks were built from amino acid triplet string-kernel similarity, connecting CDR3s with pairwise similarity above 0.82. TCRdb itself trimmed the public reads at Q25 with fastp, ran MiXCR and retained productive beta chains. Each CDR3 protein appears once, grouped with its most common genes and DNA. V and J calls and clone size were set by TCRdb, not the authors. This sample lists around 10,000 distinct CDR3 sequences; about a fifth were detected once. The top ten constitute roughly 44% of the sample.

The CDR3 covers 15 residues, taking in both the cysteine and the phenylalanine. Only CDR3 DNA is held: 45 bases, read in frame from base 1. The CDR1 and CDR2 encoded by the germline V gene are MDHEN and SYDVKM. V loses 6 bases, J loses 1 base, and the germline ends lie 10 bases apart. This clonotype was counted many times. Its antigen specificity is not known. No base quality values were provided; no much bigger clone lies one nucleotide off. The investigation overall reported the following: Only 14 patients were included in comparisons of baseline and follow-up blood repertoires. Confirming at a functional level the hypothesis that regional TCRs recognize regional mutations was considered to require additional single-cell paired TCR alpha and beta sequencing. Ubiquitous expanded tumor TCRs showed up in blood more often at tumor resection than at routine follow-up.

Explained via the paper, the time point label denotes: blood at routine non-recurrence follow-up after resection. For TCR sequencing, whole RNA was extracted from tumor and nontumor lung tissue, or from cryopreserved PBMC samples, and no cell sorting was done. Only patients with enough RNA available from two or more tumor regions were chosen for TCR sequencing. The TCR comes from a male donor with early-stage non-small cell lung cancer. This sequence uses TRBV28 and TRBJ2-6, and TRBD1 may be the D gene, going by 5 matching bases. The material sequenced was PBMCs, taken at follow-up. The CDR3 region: CASSQGQSGANVLTF. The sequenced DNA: TGTGCCAGCAGCCAGGGCCAGTCTGGGGCCAACGTCCTGACTTTC.